This T cell receptor (beta chain) was documented in a study of esophageal squamous cell carcinoma under preoperative chemotherapy. A single record per CDR3 protein comes from TCRdb applying MiXCR to the PCR reads. The top ten hold approximately 25% of the sample, which has 34,000 or so distinct CDR3 sequences, around 50% seen once. The time point denotes: after preoperative PTX-NDP chemotherapy. The germline V gene has CDR1 LGHNT and CDR2 FRNRAP. Trimming took 6 bases from V and 9 from J; bases not matched to a gene: 7. CDR3 length equals 15 residues. This clonotype was sampled from a human donor with esophageal squamous cell carcinoma. The donor label of this sample is uncertain. This material was obtained from a patient given preoperative chemotherapy. The V and J genes are TRBV12-5 and TRBJ2-1, with 14 bases aligning to TRBD2. CDR3 nucleotide sequence: TGTGCTAGTGGCCCCGGGACTAGCGGGAGAGGTGAGCAGTTCTTC. Translating it yields CASGPGTSGRGEQFF.